This TCR beta chain was identified during a study of blood T cell repertoires in COVID-19. Produced via immunoSEQ multiplex PCR; TCRdb's table is partial and in-frame only. The sample lists approximately 42,000 clones, more than 75% occurring once. This clone was detected a few times. The receptor comes from an elderly man with acute or convalescent COVID-19. The sequenced sample was peripheral blood.

CDR3 sequence: CASTGEGPTEAFF. In nucleotides, the CDR3 is TGCGCCAGCACGGGGGAAGGGCCCACTGAAGCTTTCTTT. The chain employs TRBV10-2 and TRBJ1-1; weak D call: TRBD1 (5 bases). From germline, CDR1 is WSHSY and CDR2 SAAADI. The V gene lost 7 bases and the J gene lost 4 bases, with 13 bases spanning the gap. This CDR3 is 13 amino acids long.